Following are 6 T cell receptor beta chains from one sample sequenced in a study of blood T cell repertoires in COVID-19. The repertoire was sequenced with immunoSEQ multiplex PCR; TCRdb's copy has only in-frame clones and lacks some. This sample has 250,000 to 300,000 clones, with around 87% found just once. What was sequenced was peripheral blood. The receptor source for this set is a woman aged 55 to 70 with COVID-19, enrolled during active disease.

V and J are TRBV6-1 and TRBJ2-7, with D perhaps matching TRBD1 (6 bases). CDR3 length: 13 residues. CDR1 is MNHNS and CDR2 is SASEGT in the germline V gene. Trimming pared 3 bases from V and 9 bases from J, leaving 15 bases between. CDR3 bases: TGTGCCAGCAGTGAGTCGACAGGCTTCTTGCAGTACTTC. Its translation: CASSESTGFLQYF.

The chain joins TRBV28 to TRBJ1-6; D gene unclear. The germline V gene encodes CDR1 MDHEN and CDR2 SYDVKM. The CDR3 is made up of 14 amino acids. Deletions cut 7 bases from V and 6 bases from J, with 13 bases between. Here the CDR3 reads CASKTGMTNSPLHF. The CDR3, as DNA: TGTGCCAGCAAAACGGGGATGACTAATTCACCCCTCCACTTT.

V usage is TRBV7-8 and J usage is TRBJ2-3; tentatively, D is TRBD2 (6 bases). CDR1 and CDR2 from the germline V gene are SGHVS and FQNEAQ. With 2 bases removed from V and 0 bases from J, the gap between germline ends came to 18 bases. The CDR3 runs to 18 residues. For the CDR3, the DNA is TGTGCCAGCAGCTTAATCGGTGCGGGAATTATTAGCACAGATACGCAGTATTTT. Amino acids: CASSLIGAGIISTDTQYF.

The chain carries TRBV7-9 and TRBJ1-4; possible D gene TRBD1, 5 bases. Trimming cost V 5 bases and J 10 bases, with 17 bases left between them. Germline CDR1 reads SEHNR; CDR2 reads FQNEAQ (reference sequence). This CDR3 spans 14 amino acids. The CDR3 reads CASSQVRGLGKLFF. CDR3 nucleotide sequence: TGTGCCAGCAGCCAGGTCCGGGGGTTAGGAAAACTGTTTTTT.

V gene TRBV27 combines with J gene TRBJ2-3; 11 bases align to TRBD2. Per the germline V gene, CDR1 is MNHEY and CDR2 is SMNVEV (reference sequence). V lost 4 bases to trimming and J lost 0 bases; unmatched junction nucleotides: 9. This CDR3 has 18 amino acids. The CDR3 DNA is TGTGCCAGCAGTTCCCTCGGACTAGCGGGTCCTAGCACAGATACGCAGTATTTT. Encoded protein: CASSSLGLAGPSTDTQYF.

The V and J genes are TRBV30 and TRBJ2-1; D is unresolved. V was shortened by 2 bases and J by 6 bases, with 8 bases between the two germline ends. The CDR3 totals 12 residues. Germline V lookup: CDR1 GTSNPN, CDR2 SVGIG (reference sequence). CDR3 sequence (DNA): TGTGCCTGGAGTCCTACTCCCAATGAGCAGTTCTTC. Its protein product is CAWSPTPNEQFF.